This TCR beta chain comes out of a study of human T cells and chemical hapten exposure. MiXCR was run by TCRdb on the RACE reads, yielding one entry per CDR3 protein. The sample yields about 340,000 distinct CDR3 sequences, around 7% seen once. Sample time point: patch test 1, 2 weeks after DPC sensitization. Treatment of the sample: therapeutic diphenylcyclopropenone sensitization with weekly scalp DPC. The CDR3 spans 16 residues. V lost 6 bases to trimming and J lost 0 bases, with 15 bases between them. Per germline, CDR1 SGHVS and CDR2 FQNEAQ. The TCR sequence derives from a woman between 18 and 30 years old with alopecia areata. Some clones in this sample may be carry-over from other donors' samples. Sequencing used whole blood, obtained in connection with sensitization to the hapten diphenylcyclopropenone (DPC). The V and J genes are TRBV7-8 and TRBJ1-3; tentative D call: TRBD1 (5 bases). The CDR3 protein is CASRAGGPISGNTIYF. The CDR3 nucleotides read TGTGCCAGCAGGGCGGGGGGACCTATCTCTGGAAACACCATATATTTT.